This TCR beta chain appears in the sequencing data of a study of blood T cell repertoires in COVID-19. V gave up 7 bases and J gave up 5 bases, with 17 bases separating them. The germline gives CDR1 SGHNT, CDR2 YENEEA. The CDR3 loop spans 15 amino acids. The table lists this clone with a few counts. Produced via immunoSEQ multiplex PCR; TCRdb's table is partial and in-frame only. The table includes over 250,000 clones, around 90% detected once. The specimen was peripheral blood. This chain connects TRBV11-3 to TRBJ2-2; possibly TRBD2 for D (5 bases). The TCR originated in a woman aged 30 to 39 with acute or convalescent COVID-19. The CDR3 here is CASKLYEGSTGELFF. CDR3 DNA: TGTGCCAGCAAGTTGTATGAGGGTTCAACCGGGGAGCTGTTTTTT.